This T cell receptor (beta chain) was documented in a study of cytomegalovirus exposure and HLA in healthy donors. Every donor was a healthy person donating bone marrow. In germline, CDR1 is SGHRS, CDR2 YFSETQ. The CDR3 has 13 residues. V was pared by 1 base and J by 8 bases, with 10 bases between. The PCR had 60 Vbeta and 13 Jbeta primers. TCRdb keeps only in-frame clones here, not all; method: immunoSEQ multiplex PCR. The sample consists of more than 85,000 clones, 70% of them appearing once. The sequencing sample was made of PBMCs. The chain has TRBV5-1 and TRBJ2-1; D call uncertain. The TCR comes from a woman in her forties or fifties in good health and CMV-seropositive. The CDR3 DNA reads as TGCGCCAGCAGCTTGTCAGTGGGCGATGAGCAGTTCTTC. Translating gives CASSLSVGDEQFF. The full variable domain, in which reference TRBV5-1 and TRBJ2-1 provide the parts outside the CDR3, is KAGVTQTPRYLIKTRGQQVTLSCSPISGHRSVSWYQQTPGQGLQFLFEYFSETQRNKGNFPGRFSGRQFSNSRSEMNVSTLELGDSALYLCASSLSVGDEQFFGPGTRLTVL.